This note documents a single T cell receptor (beta chain) sequence. The specificity of this receptor is unknown. No base quality values were provided; no much bigger clone lies one nucleotide off. This sample is part of a study of PD-L1 blockade in urothelial cancer (dated by TCRdb to 2015 to 2018). Study-level background: Therapy was started in about 2014 for all patients, and atezolizumab 1,200 mg was administered intravenously every 3 weeks. Pretreatment tumor samples, along with matched peripheral blood collected serially before and after atezolizumab treatment, underwent TCR sequencing. Some 30 patients had pretreatment blood TCR-seq, some 25 had at least one posttreatment blood collection, and some 25 had tumor TCR-seq. Patients had an ECOG performance status of 0 or 1 and had received between 0 and 3 prior chemotherapy regimens. Durable clinical benefit was achieved by nine patients but not by the remaining 20. Blood samples yielded a median of roughly 150,000 T cells and roughly 83,000 unique TCRs, with median clonality roughly 0.085. Progression-free survival longer than 6 months counted as durable clinical benefit, and TCR features were additionally tested against both progression-free and overall survival. In the same patients, pretreatment tumors underwent whole exome sequencing and RNA sequencing in addition to TCR sequencing. Blood samples were analyzed at 3 weeks after treatment start (second dose) and at 6 weeks after treatment start. The study was an exploratory multi-omic analysis of somatic, immune and clinical correlates of response to PD-L1 blockade with atezolizumab in urothelial cancer. About 90% of the roughly 29 patients were identified as males with urothelial cancer of bladder origin, and a prior smoking history was reported by 18 of 29 patients. The research as a whole found: Improved progression-free and overall survival was associated with having pretreatment peripheral blood TCR clonality below the median. At 3 weeks after the start of treatment, tumor-associated TCR clones in peripheral blood had expanded more in patients with durable benefit (n of about 21, p = 0.022). Because the sample size was small (n ≈ 31) and many of the analyses were exploratory, the results are meant to be hypothesis-generating.

The cohort comprised around 30 patients with locally advanced or metastatic urothelial carcinoma treated at Memorial Sloan Kettering on a trial protocol. Peripheral blood mononuclear cells were collected pretreatment and during treatment, at between 1 and 8 total time points per patient. The Qiagen DNeasy Blood extraction kit was used to purify genomic DNA from total PBMCs and from tumor samples. PBMCs were collected pretreatment and during treatment, and were isolated and stored as previously described. To estimate absolute template abundance from read counts, synthetic TCR analog templates were spiked into each PCR. TCRbeta CDR3 regions were amplified from genomic DNA with bias-controlled V and J gene primers using the immunoSEQ assay. Sequencing of rearranged TCRbeta segments was done at approximately 20X coverage. In the original analysis: Sequencing errors were corrected by clustering and CDR3s were annotated against IMGT to assign V, D and J genes. Downstream analyses used only productive TCRbeta rearrangements, leaving out any out-of-frame or stop-codon sequences. Clonality was calculated as one minus the Shannon entropy normalized by the log of the number of unique productive sequences. Clones differing between time points or between blood and tumor were identified by Fisher's exact test with Benjamini-Hochberg correction at adjusted p below 0.01. As stored in TCRdb, this immuneACCESS dataset retains in-frame rearrangements with V and J assigned. A fraction of the clones does not appear; measured against another copy, unresolved V genes explain less than half of the discrepancy, and the remainder lacks a known reason. The V and J calls and the clone size are those of that table, but D and trimming were determined from the DNA. The sample includes under 30,000 clones, with over 75% observed a single time. The top ten clonotypes cover roughly 3% of the sample.

The receptor comes from a man aged 50-59 years with urothelial cancer. Sequenced here: PBMCs, sampled around atezolizumab (anti-PD-L1) treatment.

The sequenced DNA: TGTGCCAGCAGCTTAGAGGTGGGGTCGAGGACTAGCGGCACAGATACGCAGTATTTT. Translated, this gives CASSLEVGSRTSGTDTQYF. Rearrangement joined TRBV5-4 to TRBJ2-3, with 9 bases in between that match TRBD2. As encoded in the germline V gene (reference sequence), CDR1 is SGHNT while CDR2 is YYREEE. For this chain, trimming is 2 bases at the V end and 1 base at the J end, and the number of junction bases without a gene match is 14. The CDR3 runs 19 amino acids, cysteine and phenylalanine included. Kept here is only the CDR3 DNA, which spans 57 bases and is read in frame from base 1.